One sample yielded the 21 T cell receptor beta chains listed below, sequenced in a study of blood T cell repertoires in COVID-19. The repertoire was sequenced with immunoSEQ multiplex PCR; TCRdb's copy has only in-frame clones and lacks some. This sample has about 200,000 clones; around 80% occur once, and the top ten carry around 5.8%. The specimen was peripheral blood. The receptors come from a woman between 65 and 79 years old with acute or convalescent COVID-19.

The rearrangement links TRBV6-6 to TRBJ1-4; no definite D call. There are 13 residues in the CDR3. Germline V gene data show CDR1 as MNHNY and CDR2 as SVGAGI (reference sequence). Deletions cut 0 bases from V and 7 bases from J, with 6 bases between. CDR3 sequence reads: CASSYSRGEKLFF. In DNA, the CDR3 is TGTGCCAGCAGTTACTCGCGCGGTGAAAAACTGTTTTTT.

The CDR3 reads CASTHSGAGGHNEQYF. CDR3 DNA: TGTGCCAGCACCCATTCCGGGGCGGGAGGGCACAACGAGCAGTACTTC. The chain recombines TRBV28 with TRBJ2-7; 9 nucleotides line up with TRBD2. The germline V gene has CDR1 MDHEN and CDR2 SYDVKM. V lost 7 bases to trimming and J lost 5 bases; unmatched junction nucleotides: 15. CDR3 size: 16 residues.

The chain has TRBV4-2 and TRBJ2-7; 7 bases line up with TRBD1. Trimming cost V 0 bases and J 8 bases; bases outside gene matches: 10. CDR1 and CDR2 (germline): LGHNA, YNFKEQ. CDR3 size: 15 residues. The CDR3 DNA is TGTGCCAGCAGCCAAGATCTTCGGGACAGAACTAAGCAGTACTTC. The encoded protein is CASSQDLRDRTKQYF.

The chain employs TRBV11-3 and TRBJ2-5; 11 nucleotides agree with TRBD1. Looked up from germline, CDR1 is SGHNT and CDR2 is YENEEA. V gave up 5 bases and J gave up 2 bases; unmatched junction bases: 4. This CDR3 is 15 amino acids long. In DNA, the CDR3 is TGTGCCAGCAGCGTCGGGACAGGGGGGCAAGAGACCCAGTACTTC. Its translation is CASSVGTGGQETQYF.

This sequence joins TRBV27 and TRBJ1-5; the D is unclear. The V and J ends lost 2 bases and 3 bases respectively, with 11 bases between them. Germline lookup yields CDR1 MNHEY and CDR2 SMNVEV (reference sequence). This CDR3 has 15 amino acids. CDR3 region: CASSLQVGPNQPQHF. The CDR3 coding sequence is TGTGCCAGCAGTTTACAGGTTGGTCCCAATCAGCCCCAGCATTTT.

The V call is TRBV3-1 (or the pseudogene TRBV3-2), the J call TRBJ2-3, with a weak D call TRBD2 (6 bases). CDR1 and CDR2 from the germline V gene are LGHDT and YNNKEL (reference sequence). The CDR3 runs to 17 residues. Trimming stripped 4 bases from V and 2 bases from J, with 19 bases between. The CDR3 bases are TGTGCCAGCAGCCGCGGGACGGTTAGGCGGAACACAGATACGCAGTATTTT. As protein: CASSRGTVRRNTDTQYF.

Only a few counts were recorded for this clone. CDR3 protein: CASSAYNEQYF. The CDR3 bases are TGTGCCAGCAGTGCTTATAACGAGCAGTACTTC. The chain joins TRBV2 to TRBJ2-7; no definite D call. The CDR3 spans 11 residues. Trimming took off 4 bases at V and 5 bases at J, with 6 bases between the two ends. Per the germline V gene, CDR1 is SNHLY and CDR2 is FYNNEI.

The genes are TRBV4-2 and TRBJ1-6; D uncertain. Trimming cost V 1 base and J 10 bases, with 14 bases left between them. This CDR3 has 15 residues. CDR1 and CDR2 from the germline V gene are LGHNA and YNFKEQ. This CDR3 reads CASSQAATSVSPLHF. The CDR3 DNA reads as TGTGCCAGCAGCCAAGCGGCGACATCTGTCTCACCCCTCCACTTT.

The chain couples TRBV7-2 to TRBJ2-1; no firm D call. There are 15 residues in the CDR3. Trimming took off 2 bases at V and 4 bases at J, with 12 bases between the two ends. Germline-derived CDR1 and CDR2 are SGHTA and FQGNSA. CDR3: CASSLSPSIYNEQFF. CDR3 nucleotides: TGTGCCAGCAGCTTAAGTCCATCTATATACAATGAGCAGTTCTTC.

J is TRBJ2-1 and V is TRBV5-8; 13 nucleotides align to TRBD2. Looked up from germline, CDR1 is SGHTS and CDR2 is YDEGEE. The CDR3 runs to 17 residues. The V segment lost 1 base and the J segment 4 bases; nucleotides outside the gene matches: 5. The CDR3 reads CASSLSRTSGSYNEQFF. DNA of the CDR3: TGTGCCAGCAGCTTGTCTCGGACTAGCGGGAGTTACAATGAGCAGTTCTTC.

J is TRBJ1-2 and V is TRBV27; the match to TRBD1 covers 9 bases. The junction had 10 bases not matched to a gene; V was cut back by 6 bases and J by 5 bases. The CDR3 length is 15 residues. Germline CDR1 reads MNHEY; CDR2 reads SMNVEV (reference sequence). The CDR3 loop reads CASSPTRTGEYGYTF. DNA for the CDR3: TGTGCCAGCAGCCCAACCAGGACAGGGGAGTATGGCTACACCTTC.

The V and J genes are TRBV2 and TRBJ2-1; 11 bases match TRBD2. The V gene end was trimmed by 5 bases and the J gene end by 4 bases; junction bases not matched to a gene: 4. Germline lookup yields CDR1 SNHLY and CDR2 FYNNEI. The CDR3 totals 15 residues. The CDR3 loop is CASSLAGGRYNEQFF. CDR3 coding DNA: TGTGCCAGCAGTCTAGCGGGAGGCAGGTACAATGAGCAGTTCTTC. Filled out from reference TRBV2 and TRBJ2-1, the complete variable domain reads EPEVTQTPSHQVTQMGQEVILRCVPISNHLYFYWYRQILGQKVEFLVSFYNNEISEKSEIFDDQFSVERPDGSNFTLKIRSTKLEDSAMYFCASSLAGGRYNEQFFGPGTRLTVL.

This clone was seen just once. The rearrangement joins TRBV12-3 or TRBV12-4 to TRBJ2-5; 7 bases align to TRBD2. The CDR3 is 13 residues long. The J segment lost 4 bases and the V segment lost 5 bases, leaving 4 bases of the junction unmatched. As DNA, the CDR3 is TGTGCCAGCAGTCCCGGGACTACAGAGACCCAGTACTTC. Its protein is CASSPGTTETQYF.

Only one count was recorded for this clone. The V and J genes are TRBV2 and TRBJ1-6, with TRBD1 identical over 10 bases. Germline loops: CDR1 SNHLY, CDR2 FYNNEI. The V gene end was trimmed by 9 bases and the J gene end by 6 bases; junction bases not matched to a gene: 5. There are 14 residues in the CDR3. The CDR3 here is CARRDRGGNSPLHF. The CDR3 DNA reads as TGTGCCAGGCGGGACAGGGGAGGTAATTCACCCCTCCACTTT.

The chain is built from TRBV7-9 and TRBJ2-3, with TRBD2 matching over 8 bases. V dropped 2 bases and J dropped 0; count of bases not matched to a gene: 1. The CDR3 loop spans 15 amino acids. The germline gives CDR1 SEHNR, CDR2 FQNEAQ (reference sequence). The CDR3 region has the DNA TGTGCCAGCAGCTTACCTAGCGGGAGCACAGATACGCAGTATTTT. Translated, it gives CASSLPSGSTDTQYF.

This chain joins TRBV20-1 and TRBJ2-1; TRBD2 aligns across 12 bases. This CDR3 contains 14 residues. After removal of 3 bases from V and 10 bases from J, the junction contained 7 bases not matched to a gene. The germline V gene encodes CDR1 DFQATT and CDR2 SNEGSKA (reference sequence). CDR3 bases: TGCAGTGCTAGTTGGCCTAGCGGGAGGGTCGAGCAGTTCTTC. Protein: CSASWPSGRVEQFF.

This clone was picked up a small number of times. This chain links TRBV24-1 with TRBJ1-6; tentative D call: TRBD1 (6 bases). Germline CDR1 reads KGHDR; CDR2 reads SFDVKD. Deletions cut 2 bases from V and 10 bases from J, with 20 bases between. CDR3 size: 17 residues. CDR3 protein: CATSDWPPAGEQSPLHF. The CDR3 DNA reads TGTGCCACCAGTGATTGGCCCCCGGCAGGGGAGCAGTCACCCCTCCACTTT.

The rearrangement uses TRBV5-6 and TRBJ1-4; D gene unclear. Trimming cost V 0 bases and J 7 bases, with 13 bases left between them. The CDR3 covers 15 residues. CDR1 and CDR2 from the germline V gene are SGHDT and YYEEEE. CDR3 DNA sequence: TGTGCCAGCAGCTTGGGGCAAGCGCTTAGTGAAAAACTGTTTTTT. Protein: CASSLGQALSEKLFF.

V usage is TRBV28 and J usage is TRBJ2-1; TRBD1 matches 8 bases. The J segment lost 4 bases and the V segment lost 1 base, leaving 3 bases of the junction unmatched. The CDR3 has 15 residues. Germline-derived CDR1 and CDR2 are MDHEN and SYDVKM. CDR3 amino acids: CASSLYQGAYNEQFF. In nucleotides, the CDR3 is TGTGCCAGCAGTTTATACCAGGGGGCGTACAATGAGCAGTTCTTC.

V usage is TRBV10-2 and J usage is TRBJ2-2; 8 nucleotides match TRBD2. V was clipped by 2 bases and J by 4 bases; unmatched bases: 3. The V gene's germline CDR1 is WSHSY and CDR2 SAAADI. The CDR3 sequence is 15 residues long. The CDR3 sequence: CASSESSGATGELFF. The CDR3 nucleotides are TGCGCCAGCAGTGAGAGTAGCGGGGCCACCGGGGAGCTGTTTTTT.

This CDR3 is CATSEPSGSSYNEQFF. CDR3 nucleotides: TGTGCCACCAGTGAACCCAGCGGGAGCTCCTACAATGAGCAGTTCTTC. This chain connects TRBV24-1 to TRBJ2-1; 8 bases match TRBD2. CDR1 is KGHDR, CDR2 SFDVKD, per germline. CDR3 length: 16 residues. V shed 4 bases, J shed 0 bases, and the junction held 4 bases outside the gene matches.